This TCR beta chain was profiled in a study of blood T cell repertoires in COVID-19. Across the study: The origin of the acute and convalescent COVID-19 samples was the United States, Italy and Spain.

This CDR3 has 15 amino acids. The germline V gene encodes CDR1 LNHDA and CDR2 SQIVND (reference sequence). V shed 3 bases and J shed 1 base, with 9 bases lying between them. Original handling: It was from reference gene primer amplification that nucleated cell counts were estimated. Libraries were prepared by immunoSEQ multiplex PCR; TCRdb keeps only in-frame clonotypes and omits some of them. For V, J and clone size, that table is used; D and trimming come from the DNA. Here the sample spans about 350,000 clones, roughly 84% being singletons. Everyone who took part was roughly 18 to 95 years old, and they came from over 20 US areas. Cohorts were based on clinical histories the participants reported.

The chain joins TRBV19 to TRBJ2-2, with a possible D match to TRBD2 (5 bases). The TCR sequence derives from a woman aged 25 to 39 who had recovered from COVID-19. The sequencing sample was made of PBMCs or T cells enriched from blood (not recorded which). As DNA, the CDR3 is TGTGCCAGTAGTATTATAGCGTGGAACACCGGGGAGCTGTTTTTT. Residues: CASSIIAWNTGELFF.